Listed below are T cell receptor beta chains from one sample, sequenced in a study of blood T cell repertoires in COVID-19. Repertoires were generated with immunoSEQ multiplex PCR, while TCRdb's copy carries only in-frame clones and drops some. The sample has some 80,000 clones, around 90% seen once. Sequenced material: peripheral blood. Receptors originate from a woman of 80 years or more with acute or convalescent COVID-19. Both conserved end residues are part of each CDR3.

V gene: TRBV5-4
J gene: TRBJ1-2
CDR3 length: 14
CDR3 protein: CASSATGESYGYTF

V gene: TRBV3-1/TRBV3-2
J gene: TRBJ2-7
CDR3 length: 14
CDR3 protein: CASSQASGGAEQYF

V gene: TRBV28
J gene: TRBJ1-5
CDR3 length: 16
CDR3 protein: CASSSRTGRVYQPQHF

V gene: TRBV7-2
J gene: TRBJ1-5
CDR3 length: 14
CDR3 protein: CASSLGGGHQPQHF

V gene: TRBV12-3/TRBV12-4
J gene: TRBJ2-1
CDR3 length: 13
CDR3 protein: CASSLEGAGEQFF

V gene: TRBV12-3/TRBV12-4
J gene: TRBJ1-2
CDR3 length: 13
CDR3 protein: CASSSPDNYGYTF

V gene: TRBV5-1
J gene: TRBJ2-2
CDR3 length: 21
CDR3 protein: CASSLARAFSGTSGGTGELFF

V gene: TRBV5-1
J gene: TRBJ2-7
CDR3 length: 14
CDR3 protein: CASSEMTGNYEQYF

V gene: TRBV29-1
J gene: TRBJ1-4
CDR3 length: 13
CDR3 protein: CSGRGLSNEKLFF

V gene: TRBV9
J gene: TRBJ2-1
CDR3 length: 15
CDR3 protein: CASSVGTSGIYEQFF

V gene: TRBV5-1
J gene: TRBJ2-2
CDR3 length: 15
CDR3 protein: CASSLDTVNTGELFF

V gene: TRBV11-1
J gene: TRBJ2-7
CDR3 length: 16
CDR3 protein: CASSLEGGPSSYEQYF

V gene: TRBV10-1
J gene: TRBJ2-2
CDR3 length: 15
CDR3 protein: CASSPGLANTGELFF

V gene: TRBV5-1
J gene: TRBJ1-2
CDR3 length: 13
CDR3 protein: CASSLGQNHGYTF

V gene: TRBV5-6
J gene: TRBJ2-5
CDR3 length: 15
CDR3 protein: CASSLLVRGPETQYF

V gene: TRBV2
J gene: TRBJ2-5
CDR3 length: 14
CDR3 protein: CASRLRGAQETQYF

V gene: TRBV4-1
J gene: TRBJ1-1
CDR3 length: 15
CDR3 protein: CASSQGDSMNTEAFF

V gene: TRBV7-6
J gene: TRBJ1-1
CDR3 length: 13
CDR3 protein: CASSQTMNTEAFF

V gene: TRBV6-2/TRBV6-3
J gene: TRBJ1-2
CDR3 length: 15
CDR3 protein: CASSSGGGNNYGYTF

V gene: TRBV19
J gene: TRBJ1-4
CDR3 length: 15
CDR3 protein: CASSSTGGINEKLFF

V gene: TRBV6-1
J gene: TRBJ1-1
CDR3 length: 11
CDR3 protein: CASSEAAEAFF

V gene: TRBV28
J gene: TRBJ2-2
CDR3 length: 15
CDR3 protein: CASSLGGRVSGELFF